The clone carrying this T cell receptor (beta chain) was picked up a small number of times. What it binds is not known. This specimen comes from a study of T cell repertoires in cytomegalovirus infection. General observations from the study: Ex vivo, HLA-C-restricted CMV-specific TCR beta clonotypes prevailed over the rest of the response.

The CDR3 consists of 15 residues. V was trimmed by 1 base and J by 2 bases, leaving 10 bases between them. Germline CDR1 and CDR2: SEHNR and FQNEAQ (reference sequence). Via MiXCR, TCRdb re-called the reads, giving one row per CDR3 protein. Of 830,000 or so distinct CDR3 sequences in the sample, less than 35% are singletons; the top ten hold 12%. The TCR originated in a human donor in good health (CMV status not recorded). Some clones in this sample may be carry-over from other donors' samples. The chain joins TRBV7-9 to TRBJ2-3; D may be TRBD1 (6 bases). The sequences come from cultured CD8+ T cells from PBMCs, collected from culture after CMV antigen stimulation. This chain's CDR3 is CASSLEQGVTDTQYF. The CDR3 nucleotides read TGTGCCAGCAGCTTAGAACAGGGAGTCACAGATACGCAGTATTTT.